This T cell receptor beta chain was obtained from a study of blood T cell repertoires in COVID-19. Study as a whole: T cells, B-cell-depleted T cells, or PBMCs provided the cDNA or gDNA that served as material.

Participant reports of clinical history set cohort assignment. Profiling relied on immunoSEQ multiplex PCR, and the TCRdb table lists in-frame clones only, not all of them. The profile covers 300,000 to 350,000 clones, with around nine tenths appearing a single time and 5% to 6% taken by the ten largest. The material sequenced was PBMCs or T cells enriched from blood (not recorded which). This sequence was found in a man aged 25-45 years who had recovered from COVID-19.

The CDR3 DNA sequence: TGTGCCAGCAGCTCAACCCCGACTATCGAGCAGTACTTC. Translation gives CASSSTPTIEQYF. The chain carries TRBV7-8 and TRBJ2-7; tentative D call: TRBD2 (5 bases). CDR3 length: 13 residues. Trimming took off 4 bases at V and 6 bases at J, with 13 bases between the two ends. Per the germline V gene, CDR1 is SGHVS and CDR2 is FQNEAQ. The variable domain in full, with the rest retrieved from reference TRBV7-8 and TRBJ2-7, is GAGVSQSPRYKVAKRGQDVALRCDPISGHVSLFWYQQALGQGPEFLTYFQNEAQLDKSGLPSDRFFAERPEGSVSTLKIQRTQQEDSAVYLCASSSTPTIEQYFGPGTRLTVT.